This TCR beta chain was obtained from a study of T cells in Graves' hyperthyroidism and ophthalmopathy. Study-wide context: Once the initial diagnosis was made, peripheral blood was obtained before any treatment.

This clonotype was seen a handful of times. No antigen is known for it. The investigators amplified TCR beta CDR3 regions from RNA transcripts. The HTBI primer set was used in a first-round RT-PCR of the TCR CDR3. MiXCR, applied by TCRdb to the multiplex PCR reads, yields one record per CDR3 protein. The profile covers about 360,000 distinct CDR3 sequences, with around an eighth appearing a single time and around 20% taken by the ten largest. Clinical symptoms, serum thyroxine, TRAb, thyroid ultrasound and orbital computed tomography established diagnosis. There are 17 residues in the CDR3. CDR1 is MGHRA, CDR2 YSYEKL, per germline. Trimming cost V 1 base and J 4 bases; bases outside gene matches: 4. Study observations and caveats: Using 13 V-J features, a model discriminated ophthalmopathy from stable hyperthyroidism.

The V call is TRBV4-1, the J call TRBJ2-2; TRBD2 matches 12 bases. The clonotype comes from a man between 25 and 39 years old with Graves' hyperthyroidism that later progressed to Graves' ophthalmopathy. The sample comprised blood. CDR3 sequence: CASSQALAGGTTGELFF. In nucleotides, the CDR3 is TGCGCCAGCAGCCAAGCACTAGCGGGGGGTACCACCGGGGAGCTGTTTTTT.